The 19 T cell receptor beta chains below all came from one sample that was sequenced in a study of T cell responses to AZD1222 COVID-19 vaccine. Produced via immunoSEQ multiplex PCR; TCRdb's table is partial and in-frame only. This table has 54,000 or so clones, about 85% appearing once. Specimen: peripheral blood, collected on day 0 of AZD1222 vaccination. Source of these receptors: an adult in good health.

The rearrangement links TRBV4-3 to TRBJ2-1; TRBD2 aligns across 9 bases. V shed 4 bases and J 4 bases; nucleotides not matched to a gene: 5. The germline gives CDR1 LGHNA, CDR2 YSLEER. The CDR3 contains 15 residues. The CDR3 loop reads CASSPQRGVYNEQFF. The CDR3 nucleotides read TGCGCCAGCAGCCCTCAGCGGGGGGTGTACAATGAGCAGTTCTTC.

CDR3 region: CASRSTQGSNQPQHF. The CDR3 bases are TGTGCCAGCAGATCAACCCAGGGGAGCAATCAGCCCCAGCATTTT. This sequence joins TRBV6-5 and TRBJ1-5; weak D call: TRBD1 (6 bases). The germline V and J ends were trimmed by 6 bases and 1 base, with 13 bases remaining between them. The CDR3 is 15 residues long. Germline V CDR1 and CDR2: MNHEY, SVGAGI.

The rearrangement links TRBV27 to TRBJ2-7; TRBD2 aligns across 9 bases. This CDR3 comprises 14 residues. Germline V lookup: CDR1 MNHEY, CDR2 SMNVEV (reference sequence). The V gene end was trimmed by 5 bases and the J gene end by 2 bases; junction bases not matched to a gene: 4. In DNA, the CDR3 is TGTGCCAGCAGTCCGGGACTAGCCACCTACGAGCAGTACTTC. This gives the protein CASSPGLATYEQYF.

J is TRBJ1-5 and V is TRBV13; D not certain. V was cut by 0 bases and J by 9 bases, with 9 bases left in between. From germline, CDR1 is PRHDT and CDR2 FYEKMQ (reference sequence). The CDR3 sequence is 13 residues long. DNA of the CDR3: TGTGCCAGCAGCTTAGGGGGGATTCGGCCCCAGCATTTT. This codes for CASSLGGIRPQHF. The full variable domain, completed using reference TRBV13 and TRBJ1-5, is AAGVIQSPRHLIKEKRETATLKCYPIPRHDTVYWYQQGPGQDPQFLISFYEKMQSDKGSIPDRFSAQQFSDYHSELNMSSLELGDSALYFCASSLGGIRPQHFGDGTRLSIL.

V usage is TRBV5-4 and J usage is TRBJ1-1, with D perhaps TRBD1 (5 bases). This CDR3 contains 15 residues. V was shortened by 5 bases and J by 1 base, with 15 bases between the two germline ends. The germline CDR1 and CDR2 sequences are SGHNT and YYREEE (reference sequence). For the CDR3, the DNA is TGTGCCAGCAGTTACTCCGGGACGGCGAACACTGAAGCTTTCTTT. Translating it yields CASSYSGTANTEAFF.

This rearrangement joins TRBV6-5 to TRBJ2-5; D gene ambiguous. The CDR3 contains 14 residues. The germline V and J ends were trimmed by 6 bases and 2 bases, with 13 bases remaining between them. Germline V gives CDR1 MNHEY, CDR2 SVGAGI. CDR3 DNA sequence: TGTGCCAGCAGGGGGTGGGTTGCTCAAGAGACCCAGTACTTC. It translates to CASRGWVAQETQYF.

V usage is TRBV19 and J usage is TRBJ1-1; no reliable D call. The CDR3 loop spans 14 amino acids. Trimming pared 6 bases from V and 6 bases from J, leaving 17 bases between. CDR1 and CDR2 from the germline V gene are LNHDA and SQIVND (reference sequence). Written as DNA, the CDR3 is TGTGCCAGTAGACCTCAACCATCCTACCCTGAAGCTTTCTTT. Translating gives CASRPQPSYPEAFF.

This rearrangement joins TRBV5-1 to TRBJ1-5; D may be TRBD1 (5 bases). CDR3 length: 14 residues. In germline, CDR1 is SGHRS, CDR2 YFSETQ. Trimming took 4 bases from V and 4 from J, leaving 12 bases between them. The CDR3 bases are TGCGCCAGCAGCCCCGGGACGGAAAATCAGCCCCAGCATTTT. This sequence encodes CASSPGTENQPQHF.

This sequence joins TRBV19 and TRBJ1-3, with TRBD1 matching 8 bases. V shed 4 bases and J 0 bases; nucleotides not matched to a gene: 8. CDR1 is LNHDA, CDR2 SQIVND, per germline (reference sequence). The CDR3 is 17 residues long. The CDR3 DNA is TGTGCCAGTAGTAGAGGACAGGGAAGTTACTCTGGAAACACCATATATTTT. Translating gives CASSRGQGSYSGNTIYF.

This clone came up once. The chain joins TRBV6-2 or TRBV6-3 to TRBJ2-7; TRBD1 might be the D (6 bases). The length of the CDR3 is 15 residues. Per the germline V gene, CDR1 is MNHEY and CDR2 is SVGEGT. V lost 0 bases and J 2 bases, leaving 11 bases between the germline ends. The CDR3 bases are TGTGCCAGCAGTTACTCTTTACAGGGCGCCTACGAGCAGTACTTC. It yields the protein CASSYSLQGAYEQYF.

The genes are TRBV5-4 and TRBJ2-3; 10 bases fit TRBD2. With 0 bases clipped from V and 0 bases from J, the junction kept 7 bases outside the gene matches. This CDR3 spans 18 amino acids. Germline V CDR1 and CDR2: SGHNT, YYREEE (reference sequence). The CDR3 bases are TGTGCCAGCAGCTTGGAAAAGCGGGGGGGCCAAAGCACAGATACGCAGTATTTT. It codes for CASSLEKRGGQSTDTQYF.

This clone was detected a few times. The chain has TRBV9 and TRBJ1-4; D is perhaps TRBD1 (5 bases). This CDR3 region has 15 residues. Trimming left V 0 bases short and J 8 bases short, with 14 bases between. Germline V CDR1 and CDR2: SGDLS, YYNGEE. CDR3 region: CASSVAGGTREKLFF. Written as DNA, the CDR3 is TGTGCCAGCAGCGTAGCCGGAGGGACCCGGGAAAAACTGTTTTTT.

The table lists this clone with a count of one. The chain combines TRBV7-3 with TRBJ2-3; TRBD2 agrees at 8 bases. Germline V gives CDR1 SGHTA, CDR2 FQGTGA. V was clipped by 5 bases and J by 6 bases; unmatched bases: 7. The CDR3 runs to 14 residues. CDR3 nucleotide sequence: TGTGCCAGCAGCCAGACTAGCGCTTCCGATACGCAGTATTTT. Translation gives CASSQTSASDTQYF.

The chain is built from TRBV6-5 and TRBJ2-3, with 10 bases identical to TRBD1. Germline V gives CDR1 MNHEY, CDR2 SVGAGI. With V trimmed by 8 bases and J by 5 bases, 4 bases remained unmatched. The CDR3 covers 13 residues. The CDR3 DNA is TGTGCCAGCGGCGGACAGGGGGGAGATACGCAGTATTTT. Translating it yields CASGGQGGDTQYF.

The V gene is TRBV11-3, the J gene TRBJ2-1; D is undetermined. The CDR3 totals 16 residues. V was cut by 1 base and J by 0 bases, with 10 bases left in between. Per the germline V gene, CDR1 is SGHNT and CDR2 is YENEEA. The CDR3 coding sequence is TGTGCCAGCAGCTTAGGTCCGTTGAGCTCCTACAATGAGCAGTTCTTC. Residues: CASSLGPLSSYNEQFF.

The CDR3 DNA is TGTGCCAGCAGCTCCCGGGACGGCCAGCAGCCCCAGCATTTT. It translates to CASSSRDGQQPQHF. The V and J genes are TRBV7-9 and TRBJ1-5; D might be TRBD1 (5 bases). This CDR3 region has 14 residues. The V and J ends lost 4 bases and 7 bases respectively, with 14 bases between them. CDR1 and CDR2 (germline): SEHNR, FQNEAQ (reference sequence).

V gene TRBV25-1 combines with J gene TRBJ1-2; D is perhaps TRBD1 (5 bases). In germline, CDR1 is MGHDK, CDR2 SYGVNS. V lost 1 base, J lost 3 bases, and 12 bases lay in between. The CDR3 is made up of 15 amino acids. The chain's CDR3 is CASSESPGGDYGYTF. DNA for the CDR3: TGTGCCAGCAGTGAATCTCCCGGGGGGGACTATGGCTACACCTTC.

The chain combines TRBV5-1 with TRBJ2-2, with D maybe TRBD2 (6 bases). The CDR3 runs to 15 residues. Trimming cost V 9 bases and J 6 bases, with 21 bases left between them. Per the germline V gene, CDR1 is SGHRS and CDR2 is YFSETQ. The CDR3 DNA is TGCGCCACCAGGCGGGGCCCGGGTGTTGCCGGGGAGCTGTTTTTT. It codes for CATRRGPGVAGELFF.

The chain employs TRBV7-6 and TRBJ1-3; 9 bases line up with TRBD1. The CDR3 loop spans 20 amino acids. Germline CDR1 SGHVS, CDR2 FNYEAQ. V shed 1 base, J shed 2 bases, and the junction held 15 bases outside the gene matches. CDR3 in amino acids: CASSLEGQGQTLPAGNTIYF. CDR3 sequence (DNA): TGTGCCAGCAGCTTAGAGGGACAGGGCCAGACTCTTCCCGCTGGAAACACCATATATTTT.